This T cell receptor (beta chain) comes out of a study of regulatory T cells in long-lasting Graves disease. Study results and limitations: In persistent patients, shared public clonotypes (around 2,500) outnumbered those in new patients (966). Preferential use of TRBV28, TRBJ1-2 and TRBJ2-5 was seen in persistent disease.

Time point here: newly diagnosed GD, antithyroid drugs for less than 3 months. PBMCs provided the RNA from which the TCR library was made. Of note for this clonotype: Its antigen remains unidentified.

Combining iRepertoire HTBI primers with Arm-PCR of CDR3 regions, the authors built TCR beta libraries. MiXCR was run by TCRdb on the multiplex PCR reads, yielding one entry per CDR3 protein. This sample carries under 800,000 distinct CDR3 sequences, around 17% of them seen once, and the ten largest clones take approximately 20%. Germline loops: CDR1 MNHEY, CDR2 SVGEGT. The V and J ends lost 8 bases and 7 bases respectively, with 21 bases between them. This CDR3 has 15 amino acids. This sample also appeared in a second study, on T cells in Graves' hyperthyroidism and ophthalmopathy.

The V call is TRBV6-2 or TRBV6-3, the J call TRBJ2-1; perhaps TRBD2 as D (7 bases). The TCR was taken from a woman aged 25-40 years with Graves disease. Here the sequenced sample was peripheral blood mononuclear cells (PBMCs), taken at new diagnosis, from a patient treated with antithyroid drugs. This chain's CDR3 is CASAFRGRGGNEQFF. The CDR3 region has the DNA TGTGCCAGCGCCTTTAGGGGGAGGGGGGGGAATGAGCAGTTCTTC.